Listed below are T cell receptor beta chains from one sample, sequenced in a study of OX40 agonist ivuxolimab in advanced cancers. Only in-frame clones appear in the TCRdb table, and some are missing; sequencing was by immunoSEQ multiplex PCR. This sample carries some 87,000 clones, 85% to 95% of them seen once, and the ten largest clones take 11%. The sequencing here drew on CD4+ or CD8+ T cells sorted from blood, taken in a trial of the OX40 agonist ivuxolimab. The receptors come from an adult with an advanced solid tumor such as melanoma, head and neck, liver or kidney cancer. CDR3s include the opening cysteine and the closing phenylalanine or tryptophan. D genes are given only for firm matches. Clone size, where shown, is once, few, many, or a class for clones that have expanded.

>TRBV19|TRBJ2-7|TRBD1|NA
CASSIGDSTYEQYF
TGTGCCAGTAGTATTGGGGACAGCACCTACGAGCAGTACTTC
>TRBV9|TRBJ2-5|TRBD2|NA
CASSVDSTSGRGETQYF
TGTGCCAGCAGCGTAGACTCGACTAGCGGGAGAGGGGAGACCCAGTACTTC
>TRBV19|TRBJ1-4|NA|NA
CASSIGESIQGVNEKLFF
TGTGCCAGTAGTATAGGAGAGTCCATACAAGGGGTTAATGAAAAACTGTTTTTT
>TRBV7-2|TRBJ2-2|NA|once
CASSLEAGYGELFF
TGTGCCAGCAGCTTAGAGGCGGGGTACGGGGAGCTGTTTTTT
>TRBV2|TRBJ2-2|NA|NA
CATPQAANTGELFF
TGTGCCACCCCGCAGGCGGCGAACACCGGGGAGCTGTTTTTT
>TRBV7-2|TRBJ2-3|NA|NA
CASSLVWVSTDTQYF
TGTGCCAGCAGCTTAGTTTGGGTTAGCACAGATACGCAGTATTTT
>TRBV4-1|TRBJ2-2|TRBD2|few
CASSQDEGLASRGGELFF
TGCGCCAGCAGCCAAGATGAGGGACTAGCGTCGAGAGGGGGGGAGCTGTTTTTT
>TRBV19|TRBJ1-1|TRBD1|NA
CASSGPGQMNTEAFF
TGTGCCAGTAGTGGTCCGGGACAGATGAACACTGAAGCTTTCTTT
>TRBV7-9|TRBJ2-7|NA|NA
CASSLGLTLEQYF
TGTGCCAGCAGCTTAGGTTTGACCCTCGAGCAGTACTTC
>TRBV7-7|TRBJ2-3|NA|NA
CASSLGGRGTDTQYF
TGTGCTAGCAGCTTAGGAGGGAGAGGGACAGATACGCAGTATTTT
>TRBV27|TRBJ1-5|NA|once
CASSLLGDLAGPYSNQPQHF
TGTGCCAGCAGTTTATTGGGGGACCTCGCAGGACCATATAGCAATCAGCCCCAGCATTTT
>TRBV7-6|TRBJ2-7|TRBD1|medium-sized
CASSLYTGTGFYEQYF
TGTGCCAGCAGCCTCTATACCGGGACAGGGTTCTACGAGCAGTACTTC
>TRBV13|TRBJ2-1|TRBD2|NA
CASSRGTGGYNEQFF
TGTGCCAGCAGCCGGGGGACGGGAGGTTACAATGAGCAGTTCTTC
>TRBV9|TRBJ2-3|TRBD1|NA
CASSVGDRGTDTQYF
TGTGCCAGCAGCGTGGGGGACAGGGGAACAGATACGCAGTATTTT
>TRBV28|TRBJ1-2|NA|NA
CASSTGQRLYGYTF
TGTGCCAGCAGTACCGGACAGCGCCTCTATGGCTACACCTTC
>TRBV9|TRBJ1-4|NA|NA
CASSVEGVTANEKLFF
TGTGCCAGCAGCGTAGAGGGGGTTACGGCTAATGAAAAACTGTTTTTT
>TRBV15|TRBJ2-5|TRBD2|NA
CATSRGRTSGARVKETQYF
TGTGCCACCAGCAGAGGGAGAACTAGCGGTGCCCGAGTCAAAGAGACCCAGTACTTC
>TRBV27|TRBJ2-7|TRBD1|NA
CASRPGQGIYEQYF
TGTGCCAGCAGACCGGGACAGGGTATCTACGAGCAGTACTTC
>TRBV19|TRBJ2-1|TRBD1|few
CASSPLRTGWYNEQFF
TGTGCCAGTAGCCCCCTCCGGACAGGGTGGTACAATGAGCAGTTCTTC
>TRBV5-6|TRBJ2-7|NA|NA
CASSLGRSYEQYF
TGTGCCAGCAGCTTAGGGCGGTCCTACGAGCAGTACTTC
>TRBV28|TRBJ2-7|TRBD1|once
CASSLPGQYYEQYF
TGTGCCAGCAGTCTCCCGGGACAGTACTACGAGCAGTACTTC
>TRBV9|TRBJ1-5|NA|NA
CASSVEGGGQPQHF
TGTGCCAGCAGCGTAGAGGGCGGGGGCCAGCCCCAGCATTTT
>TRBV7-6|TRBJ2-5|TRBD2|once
CASSSTRPLAEGEETQYF
TGTGCCAGCAGCTCCACCCGTCCACTAGCGGAGGGGGAAGAGACCCAGTACTTC
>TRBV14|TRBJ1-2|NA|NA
CATRRLERYTF
TGTGCCACCCGCAGGCTCGAGCGCTACACCTTC
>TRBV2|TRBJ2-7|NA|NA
CASSEDGGIYEQYF
TGTGCCAGCAGTGAAGACGGAGGGATCTACGAGCAGTACTTC
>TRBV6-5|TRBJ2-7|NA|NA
CASSYRRAAYEQYF
TGTGCCAGCAGTTATAGGCGGGCAGCCTACGAGCAGTACTTC
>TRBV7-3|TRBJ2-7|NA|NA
CASSDSGTRRELSF
TGTGCCAGCAGTGATTCCGGGACGCGGAGAGAGTTGAGCTTC
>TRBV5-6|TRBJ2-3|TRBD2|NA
CASSFLAEVDTQYF
TGTGCCAGCAGCTTTCTAGCGGAAGTAGATACGCAGTATTTT
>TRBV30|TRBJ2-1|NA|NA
CAWSDSRYSYNEQFF
TGTGCCTGGAGTGATAGCCGCTACTCCTACAATGAGCAGTTCTTC
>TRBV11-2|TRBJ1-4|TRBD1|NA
CASSLGAGGMANEKLFF
TGTGCCAGCAGCTTAGGAGCAGGGGGCATGGCTAATGAAAAACTGTTTTTT
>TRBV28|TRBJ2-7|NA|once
CASSPRGPPSNHYEQYF
TGTGCCAGCAGCCCTCGGGGGCCTCCGTCCAACCACTACGAGCAGTACTTC
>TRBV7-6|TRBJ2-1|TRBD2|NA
CASSLRAGGFNEQFF
TGTGCCAGCAGCTTAAGAGCGGGAGGCTTTAATGAGCAGTTCTTC
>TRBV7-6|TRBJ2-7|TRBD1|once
CASSQQGMREQYF
TGTGCCAGCAGCCAACAGGGGATGAGGGAGCAGTACTTC
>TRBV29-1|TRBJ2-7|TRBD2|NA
CSVETGLGTGEQYF
TGCAGCGTTGAAACGGGACTAGGGACTGGGGAGCAGTACTTC
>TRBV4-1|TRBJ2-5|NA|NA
CASSQEVWETQYF
TGCGCCAGCAGCCAAGAAGTTTGGGAGACCCAGTACTTC
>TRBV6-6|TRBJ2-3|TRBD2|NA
CGTGLARDTQYF
TGTGGGACGGGACTAGCGAGGGATACGCAGTATTTT
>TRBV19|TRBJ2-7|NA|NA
CASSIAYEQYF
TGTGCCAGTAGTATCGCCTACGAGCAGTACTTC
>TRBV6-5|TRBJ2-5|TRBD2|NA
CASSTNSGLAGGKYF
TGTGCCAGCAGTACCAACTCGGGGCTAGCGGGAGGCAAGTACTTC
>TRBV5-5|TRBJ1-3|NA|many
CASTTTANSGNTIYF
TGTGCCAGCACCACGACGGCGAACTCTGGAAACACCATATATTTT
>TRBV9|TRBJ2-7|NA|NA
CASSVAAGPLYEQYF
TGTGCCAGCAGCGTAGCCGCGGGACCACTCTACGAGCAGTACTTC
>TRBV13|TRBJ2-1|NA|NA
CASSSVSSYNEQFF
TGTGCCAGCAGCTCCGTGAGCTCCTACAATGAGCAGTTCTTC
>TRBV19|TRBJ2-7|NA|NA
CASSTNPGRYEQYF
TGTGCCAGTAGTACCAACCCCGGACGGTACGAGCAGTACTTC
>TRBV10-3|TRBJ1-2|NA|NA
CAISESGNIKSYAF
TGTGCCATCAGTGAGTCGGGCAACATAAAAAGTTACGCCTTC
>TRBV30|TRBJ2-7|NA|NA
CAWSLPWAYEQYF
TGTGCCTGGAGCCTGCCTTGGGCCTACGAGCAGTACTTC
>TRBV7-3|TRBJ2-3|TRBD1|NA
CASSFGTGGATQYF
TGTGCCAGCAGCTTTGGGACAGGGGGGGCTACGCAGTATTTT
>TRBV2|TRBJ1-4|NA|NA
CASSEFFSATNEKLFF
TGTGCCAGCAGTGAATTTTTCAGCGCAACTAATGAAAAACTGTTTTTT
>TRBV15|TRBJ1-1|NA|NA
CATSRDRVGGATEAFF
TGTGCCACCAGCAGAGATAGAGTCGGGGGGGCCACTGAAGCTTTCTTT
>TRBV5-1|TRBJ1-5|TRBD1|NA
CASSSQGAKQPQHF
TGCGCCAGCAGCTCCCAGGGGGCAAAGCAGCCCCAGCATTTT
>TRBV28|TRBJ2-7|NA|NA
CASSPTGGAISYEQYF
TGTGCCAGCAGTCCTACCGGCGGAGCCATCTCCTACGAGCAGTACTTC
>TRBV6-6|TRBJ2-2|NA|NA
CASSYPSGELFF
TGTGCCAGCAGTTACCCGAGCGGGGAGCTGTTTTTT
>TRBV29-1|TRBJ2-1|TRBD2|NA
CSVEGLLARGGNEQFF
TGCAGCGTCGAAGGCCTACTAGCGAGAGGCGGCAATGAGCAGTTCTTC
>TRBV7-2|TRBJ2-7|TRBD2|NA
CASSLELAAKQYF
TGTGCCAGCAGCTTAGAACTAGCGGCGAAGCAGTACTTC